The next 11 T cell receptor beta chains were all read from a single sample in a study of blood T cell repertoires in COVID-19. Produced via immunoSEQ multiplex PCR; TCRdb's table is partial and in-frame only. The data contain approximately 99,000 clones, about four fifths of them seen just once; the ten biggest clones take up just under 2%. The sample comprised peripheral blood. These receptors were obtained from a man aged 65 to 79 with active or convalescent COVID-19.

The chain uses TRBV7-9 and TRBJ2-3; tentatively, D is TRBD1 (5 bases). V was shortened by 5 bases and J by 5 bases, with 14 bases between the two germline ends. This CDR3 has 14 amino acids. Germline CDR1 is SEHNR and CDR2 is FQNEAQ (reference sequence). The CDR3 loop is CASSPRRAIDTQYF. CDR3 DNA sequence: TGTGCCAGCAGCCCCCGCAGGGCTATAGATACGCAGTATTTT.

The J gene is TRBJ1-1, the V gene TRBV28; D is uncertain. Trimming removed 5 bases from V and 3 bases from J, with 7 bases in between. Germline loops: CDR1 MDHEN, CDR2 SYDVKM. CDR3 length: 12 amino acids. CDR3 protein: CASSIWHTEAFF. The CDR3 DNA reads TGTGCCAGCAGTATCTGGCACACTGAAGCTTTCTTT.

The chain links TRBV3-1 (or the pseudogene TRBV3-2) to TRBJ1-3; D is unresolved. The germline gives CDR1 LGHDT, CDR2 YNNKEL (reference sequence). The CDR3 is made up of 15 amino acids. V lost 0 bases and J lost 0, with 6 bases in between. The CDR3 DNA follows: TGTGCCAGCAGCCAAGATGGGAGCTCTGGAAACACCATATATTTT. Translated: CASSQDGSSGNTIYF.

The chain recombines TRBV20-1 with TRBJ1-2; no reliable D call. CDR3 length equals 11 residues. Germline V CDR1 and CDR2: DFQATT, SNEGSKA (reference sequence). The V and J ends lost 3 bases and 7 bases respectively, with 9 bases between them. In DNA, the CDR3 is TGCAGTGCTAGGTATCCCTTTGGCTACACCTTC. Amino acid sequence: CSARYPFGYTF.

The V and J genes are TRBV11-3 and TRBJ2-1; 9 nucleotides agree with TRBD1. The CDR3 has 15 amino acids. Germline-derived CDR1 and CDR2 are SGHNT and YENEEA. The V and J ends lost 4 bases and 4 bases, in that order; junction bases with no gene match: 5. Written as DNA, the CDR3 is TGTGCCAGCAGCTGGGGACAGGGCACATACAATGAGCAGTTCTTC. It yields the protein CASSWGQGTYNEQFF.

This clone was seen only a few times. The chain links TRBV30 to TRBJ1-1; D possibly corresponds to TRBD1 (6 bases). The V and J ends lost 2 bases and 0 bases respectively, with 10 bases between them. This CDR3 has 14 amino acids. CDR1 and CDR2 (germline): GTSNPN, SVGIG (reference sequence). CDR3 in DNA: TGTGCCTGGAGTACAGGACAGATGAACACTGAAGCTTTCTTT. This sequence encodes CAWSTGQMNTEAFF.

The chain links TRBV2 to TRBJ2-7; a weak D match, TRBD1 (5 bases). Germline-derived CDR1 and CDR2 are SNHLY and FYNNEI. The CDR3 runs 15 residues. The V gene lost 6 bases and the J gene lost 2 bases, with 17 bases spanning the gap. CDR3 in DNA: TGTGCCAGCAGCCTGCCGGACATTGGGACCTACGAGCAGTACTTC. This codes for CASSLPDIGTYEQYF. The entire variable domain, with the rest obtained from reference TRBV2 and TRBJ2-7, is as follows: EPEVTQTPSHQVTQMGQEVILRCVPISNHLYFYWYRQILGQKVEFLVSFYNNEISEKSEIFDDQFSVERPDGSNFTLKIRSTKLEDSAMYFCASSLPDIGTYEQYFGPGTRLTVT.

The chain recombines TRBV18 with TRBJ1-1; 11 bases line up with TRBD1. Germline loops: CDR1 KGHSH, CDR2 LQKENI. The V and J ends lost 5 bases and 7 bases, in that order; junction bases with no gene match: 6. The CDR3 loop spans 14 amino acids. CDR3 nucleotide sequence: TGTGCCAGCTCAGCGGGACAGGGGGACGATGAAGCTTTCTTT. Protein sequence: CASSAGQGDDEAFF.

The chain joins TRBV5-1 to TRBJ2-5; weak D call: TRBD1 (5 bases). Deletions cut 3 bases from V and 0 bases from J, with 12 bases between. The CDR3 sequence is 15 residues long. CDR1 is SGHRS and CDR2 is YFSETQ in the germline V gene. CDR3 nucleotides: TGCGCCAGCAGCTCCGGACAACCGTACCAAGAGACCCAGTACTTC. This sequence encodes CASSSGQPYQETQYF.

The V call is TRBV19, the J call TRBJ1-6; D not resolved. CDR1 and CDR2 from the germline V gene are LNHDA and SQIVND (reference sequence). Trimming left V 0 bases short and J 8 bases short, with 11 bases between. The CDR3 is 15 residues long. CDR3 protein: CASSIDRDPDSPLHF. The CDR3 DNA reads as TGTGCCAGTAGTATAGATCGAGATCCGGATTCACCCCTCCACTTT.

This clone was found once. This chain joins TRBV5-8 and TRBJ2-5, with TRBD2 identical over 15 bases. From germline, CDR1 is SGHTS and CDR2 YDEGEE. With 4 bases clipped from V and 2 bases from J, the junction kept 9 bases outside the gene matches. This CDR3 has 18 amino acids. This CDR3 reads CASSRGTSGGLTQETQYF. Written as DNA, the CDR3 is TGTGCCAGCAGCCGAGGGACTAGCGGGGGGTTGACACAAGAGACCCAGTACTTC.